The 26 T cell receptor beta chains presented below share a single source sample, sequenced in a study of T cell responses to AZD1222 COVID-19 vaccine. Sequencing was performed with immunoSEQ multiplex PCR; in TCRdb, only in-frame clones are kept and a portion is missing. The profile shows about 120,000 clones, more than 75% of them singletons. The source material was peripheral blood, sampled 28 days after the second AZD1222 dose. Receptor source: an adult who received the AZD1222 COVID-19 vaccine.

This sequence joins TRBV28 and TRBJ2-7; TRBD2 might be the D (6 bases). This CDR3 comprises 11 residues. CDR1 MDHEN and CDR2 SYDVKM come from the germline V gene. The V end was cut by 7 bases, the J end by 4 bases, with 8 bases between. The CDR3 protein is CASTGLYEQYF. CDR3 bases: TGTGCCAGCACGGGACTTTACGAGCAGTACTTC.

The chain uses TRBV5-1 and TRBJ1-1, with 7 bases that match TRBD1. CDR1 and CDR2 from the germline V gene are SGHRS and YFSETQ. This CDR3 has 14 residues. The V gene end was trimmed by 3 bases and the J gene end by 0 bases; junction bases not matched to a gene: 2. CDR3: CASSWTGLNTEAFF. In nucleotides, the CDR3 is TGCGCCAGCAGCTGGACAGGCCTGAACACTGAAGCTTTCTTT.

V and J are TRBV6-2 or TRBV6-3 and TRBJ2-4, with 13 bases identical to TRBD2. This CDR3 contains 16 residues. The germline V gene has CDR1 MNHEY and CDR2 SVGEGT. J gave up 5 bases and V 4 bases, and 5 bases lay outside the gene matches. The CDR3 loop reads CASSFTSGRAENIQYF. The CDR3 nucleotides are TGTGCCAGCAGTTTCACTAGCGGGAGGGCGGAAAACATTCAGTACTTC.

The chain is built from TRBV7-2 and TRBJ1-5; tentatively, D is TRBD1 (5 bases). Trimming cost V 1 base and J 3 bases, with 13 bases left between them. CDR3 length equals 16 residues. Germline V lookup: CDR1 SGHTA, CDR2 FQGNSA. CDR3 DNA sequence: TGTGCCAGCAGCTTAGGTTTCGACAGATACAATCAGCCCCAGCATTTT. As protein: CASSLGFDRYNQPQHF. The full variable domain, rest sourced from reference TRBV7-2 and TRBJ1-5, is GAGVSQSPSNKVTEKGKDVELRCDPISGHTALYWYRQSLGQGLEFLIYFQGNSAPDKSGLPSDRFSAERTGGSVSTLTIQRTQQEDSAVYLCASSLGFDRYNQPQHFGDGTRLSIL.

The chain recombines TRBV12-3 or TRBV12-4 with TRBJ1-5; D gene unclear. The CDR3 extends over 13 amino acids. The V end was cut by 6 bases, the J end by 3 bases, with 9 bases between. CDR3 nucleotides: TGTGCCAGCAGCCCTTCACCCAATCAGCCCCAGCATTTT. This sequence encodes CASSPSPNQPQHF.

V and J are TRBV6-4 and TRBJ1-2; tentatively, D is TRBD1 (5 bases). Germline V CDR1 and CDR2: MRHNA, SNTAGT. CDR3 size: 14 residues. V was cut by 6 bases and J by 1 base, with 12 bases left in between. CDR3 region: CASSPGTVNYGYTF. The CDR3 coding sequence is TGTGCCAGCAGCCCCGGGACCGTTAACTATGGCTACACCTTC.

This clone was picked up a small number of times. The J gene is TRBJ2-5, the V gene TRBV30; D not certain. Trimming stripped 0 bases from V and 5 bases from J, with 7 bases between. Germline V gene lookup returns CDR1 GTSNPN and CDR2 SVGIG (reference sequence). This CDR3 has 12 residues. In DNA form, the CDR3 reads TGTGCCTGGAGTGTACTTTGGGAGACCCAGTACTTC. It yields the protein CAWSVLWETQYF.

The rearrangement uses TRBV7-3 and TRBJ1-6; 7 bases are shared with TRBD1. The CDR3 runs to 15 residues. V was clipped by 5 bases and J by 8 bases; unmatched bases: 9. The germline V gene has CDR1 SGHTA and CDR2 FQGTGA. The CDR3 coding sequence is TGTGCCAGCAGCCTCAGGGGGGCAATGGATTCACCCCTCCACTTT. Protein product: CASSLRGAMDSPLHF.

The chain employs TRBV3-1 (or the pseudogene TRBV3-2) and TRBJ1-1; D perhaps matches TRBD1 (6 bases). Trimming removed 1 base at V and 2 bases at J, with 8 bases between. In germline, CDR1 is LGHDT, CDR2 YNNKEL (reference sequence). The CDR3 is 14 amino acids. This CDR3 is CASSQVGTNTEAFF. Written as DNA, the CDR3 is TGTGCCAGCAGCCAAGTCGGGACAAACACTGAAGCTTTCTTT.

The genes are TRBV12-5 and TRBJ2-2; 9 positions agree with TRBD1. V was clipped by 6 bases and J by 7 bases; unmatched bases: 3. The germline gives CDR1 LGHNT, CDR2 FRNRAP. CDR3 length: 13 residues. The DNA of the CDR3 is TGTGCTAGTGGGACAGGGGGTTTCGGGGAGCTGTTTTTT. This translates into CASGTGGFGELFF.

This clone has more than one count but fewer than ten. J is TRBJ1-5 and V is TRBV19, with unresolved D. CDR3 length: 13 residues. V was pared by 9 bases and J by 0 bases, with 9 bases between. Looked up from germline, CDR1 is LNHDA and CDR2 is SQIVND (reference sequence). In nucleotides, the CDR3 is TGTGCCAGCGGGCAGGATAGCAATCAGCCCCAGCATTTT. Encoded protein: CASGQDSNQPQHF.

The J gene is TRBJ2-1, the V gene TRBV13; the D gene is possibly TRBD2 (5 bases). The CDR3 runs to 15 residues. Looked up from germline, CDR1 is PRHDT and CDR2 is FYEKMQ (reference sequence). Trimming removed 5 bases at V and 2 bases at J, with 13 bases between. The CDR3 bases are TGTGCCAGCAGCGAACTAGTTCGGGCCTACAATGAGCAGTTCTTC. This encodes CASSELVRAYNEQFF.

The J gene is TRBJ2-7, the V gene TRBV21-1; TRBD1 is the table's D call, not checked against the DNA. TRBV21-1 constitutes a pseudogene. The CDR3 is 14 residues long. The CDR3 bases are TGTGCCAGCAGCTCCTTAGGACAGGGGTACGAGCAGTACTTC. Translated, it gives CASSSLGQGYEQYF.

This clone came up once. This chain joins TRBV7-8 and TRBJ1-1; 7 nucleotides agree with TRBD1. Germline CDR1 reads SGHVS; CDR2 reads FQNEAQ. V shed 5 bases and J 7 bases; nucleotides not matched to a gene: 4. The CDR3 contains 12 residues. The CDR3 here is CASSPGDSEAFF. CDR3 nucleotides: TGTGCCAGCAGCCCGGGGGACAGTGAAGCTTTCTTT.

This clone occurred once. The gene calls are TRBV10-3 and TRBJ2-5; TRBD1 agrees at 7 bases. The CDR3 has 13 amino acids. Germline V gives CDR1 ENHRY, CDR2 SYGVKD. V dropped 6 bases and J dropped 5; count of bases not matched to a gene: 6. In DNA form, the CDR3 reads TGTGCCATCAGCGTAACAGGGGAGGAGACCCAGTACTTC. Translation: CAISVTGEETQYF.

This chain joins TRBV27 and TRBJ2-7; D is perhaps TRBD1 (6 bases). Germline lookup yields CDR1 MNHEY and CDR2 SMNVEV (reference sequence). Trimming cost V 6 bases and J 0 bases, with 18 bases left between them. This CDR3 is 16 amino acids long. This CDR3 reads CASRTLQGRISYEQYF. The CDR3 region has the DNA TGTGCCAGCAGGACGTTGCAGGGGCGAATCTCCTACGAGCAGTACTTC.

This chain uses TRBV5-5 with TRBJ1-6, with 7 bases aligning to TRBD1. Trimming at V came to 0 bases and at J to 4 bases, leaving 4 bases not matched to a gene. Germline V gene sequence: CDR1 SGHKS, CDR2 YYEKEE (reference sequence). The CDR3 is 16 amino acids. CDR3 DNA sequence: TGTGCCAGCAGCTTGGGGGCAGGGGGATATAATTCACCCCTCCACTTT. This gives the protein CASSLGAGGYNSPLHF.

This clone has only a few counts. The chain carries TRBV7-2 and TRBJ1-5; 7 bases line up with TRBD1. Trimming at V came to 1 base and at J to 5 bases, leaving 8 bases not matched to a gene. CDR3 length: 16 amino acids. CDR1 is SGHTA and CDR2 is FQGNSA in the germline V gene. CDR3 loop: CASSLGLGQGDQPQHF. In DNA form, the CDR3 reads TGTGCCAGCAGCTTAGGCCTGGGGCAGGGGGATCAGCCCCAGCATTTT.

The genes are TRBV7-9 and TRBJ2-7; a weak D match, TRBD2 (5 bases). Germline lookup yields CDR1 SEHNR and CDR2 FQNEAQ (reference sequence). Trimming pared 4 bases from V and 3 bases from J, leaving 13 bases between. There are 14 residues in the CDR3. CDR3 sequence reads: CASSSQDSIYEQYF. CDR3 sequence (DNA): TGTGCCAGCAGCTCCCAGGACTCCATCTACGAGCAGTACTTC.

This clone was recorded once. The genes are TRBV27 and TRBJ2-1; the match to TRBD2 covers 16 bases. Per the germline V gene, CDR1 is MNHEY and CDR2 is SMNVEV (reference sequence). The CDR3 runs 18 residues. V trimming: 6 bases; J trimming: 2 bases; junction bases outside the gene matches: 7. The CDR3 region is CASRQGLAGGPTYNEQFF. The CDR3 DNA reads TGTGCCAGCAGGCAGGGACTAGCGGGGGGGCCCACCTACAATGAGCAGTTCTTC.

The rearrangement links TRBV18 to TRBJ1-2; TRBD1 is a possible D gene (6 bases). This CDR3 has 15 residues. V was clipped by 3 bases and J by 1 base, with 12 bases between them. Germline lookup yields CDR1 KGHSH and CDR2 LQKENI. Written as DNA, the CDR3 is TGTGCCAGCTCACCGGGCAGGGGATTTAACTATGGCTACACCTTC. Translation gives CASSPGRGFNYGYTF. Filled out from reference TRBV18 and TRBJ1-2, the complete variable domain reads NAGVMQNPRHLVRRRGQEARLRCSPMKGHSHVYWYRQLPEEGLKFMVYLQKENIIDESGMPKERFSAEFPKEGPSILRIQQVVRGDSAAYFCASSPGRGFNYGYTFGSGTRLTVV.

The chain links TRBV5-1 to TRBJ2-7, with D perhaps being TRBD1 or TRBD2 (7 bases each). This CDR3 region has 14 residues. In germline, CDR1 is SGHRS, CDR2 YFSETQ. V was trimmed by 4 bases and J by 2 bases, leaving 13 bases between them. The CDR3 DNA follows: TGCGCCAGCAGCAGGGAGGGACAGACCTACGAGCAGTACTTC. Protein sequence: CASSREGQTYEQYF.

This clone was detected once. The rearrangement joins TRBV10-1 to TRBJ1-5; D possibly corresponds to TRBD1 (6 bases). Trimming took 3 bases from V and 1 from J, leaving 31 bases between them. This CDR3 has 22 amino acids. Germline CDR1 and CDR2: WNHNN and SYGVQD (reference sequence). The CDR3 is CASSDNDGGPAHFVCSNQPQHF. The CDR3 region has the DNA TGCGCCAGCAGTGACAACGACGGGGGCCCCGCGCATTTTGTCTGCAGCAATCAGCCCCAGCATTTT.

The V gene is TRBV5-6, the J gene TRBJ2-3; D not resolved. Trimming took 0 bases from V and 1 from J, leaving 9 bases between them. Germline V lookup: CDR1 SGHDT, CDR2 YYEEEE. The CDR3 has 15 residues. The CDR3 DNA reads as TGTGCCAGCAGCTTGGAAGAGACTGGCACAGATACGCAGTATTTT. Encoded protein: CASSLEETGTDTQYF.

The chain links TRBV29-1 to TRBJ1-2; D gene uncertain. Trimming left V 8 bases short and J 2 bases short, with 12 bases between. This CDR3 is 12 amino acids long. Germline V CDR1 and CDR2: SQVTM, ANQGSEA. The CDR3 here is CSPYSSNYGYTF. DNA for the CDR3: TGCAGCCCCTACAGTTCAAACTATGGCTACACCTTC.

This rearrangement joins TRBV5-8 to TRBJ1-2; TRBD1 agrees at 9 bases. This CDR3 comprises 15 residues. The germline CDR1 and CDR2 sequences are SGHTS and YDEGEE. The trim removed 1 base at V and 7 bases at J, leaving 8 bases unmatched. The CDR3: CASSLRGQGLGGYTF. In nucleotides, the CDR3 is TGTGCCAGCAGCTTGCGAGGACAGGGGCTGGGTGGCTACACCTTC.